This T cell receptor (beta chain) was observed in a study of blood T cell repertoires in COVID-19. Looking at the study overall: Some COVID-19 samples were acute and others convalescent; all came from the United States, Italy and Spain. Sample material is recorded as cDNA or gDNA derived from T cells, B-cell-depleted T cells, or PBMCs.

Germline lookup yields CDR1 SGHAT and CDR2 FQNNGV. This CDR3 is 11 amino acids long. Trimming stripped 11 bases from V and 8 bases from J, with 15 bases between. The participants were between about 18 and 100 years old and came from some 25 US areas. During the 2 weeks before they entered the study, exposed participants had met someone with a PCR-confirmed or clinician-diagnosed COVID-19 case. Sequencing used immunoSEQ multiplex PCR; TCRdb keeps in-frame clones, though not all of them. The sample shows under 450,000 clones, 80% to 95% of them seen only once. This chain links TRBV11-2 with TRBJ1-2; D remains ambiguous. Source material: PBMCs or T cells enriched from blood (not recorded which). The TCR originated in a woman aged 40-49 years who had been exposed to COVID-19. DNA of the CDR3: TGTGCCGCTGGCCCCCCGGGAGGCTACACCTTC. Residues: CAAGPPGGYTF.